These T cell receptor beta chains were read from a single sample in a study of blood T cell repertoires in COVID-19. Some clones are missing from TCRdb's copy, which holds only in-frame ones; the method was immunoSEQ multiplex PCR. The table shows 80,000 to 90,000 clones, with about 85% occurring only once. Sequenced sample: peripheral blood. These TCRs come from a woman of 80 years or more with COVID-19, enrolled during active disease. Each CDR3 is given with its conserved first and last residue. Clone size is shown for a subset of rows, as once, few, many or a class of expanded clone.

j_call	v_call	clone_size	cdr3_aa
TRBJ2-2	TRBV2	NA	CASTHDRATGELFF
TRBJ2-2	TRBV4-3	NA	CASSQGQGRTGELFF
TRBJ2-5	TRBV15	few	CATSRTDRQETQYF
TRBJ1-3	TRBV30	NA	CAWKGGAGPGNTIYF
TRBJ1-1	TRBV5-1	few	CASSPTGMNTEAFF
TRBJ2-7	TRBV5-1	NA	CASSLATGLKTYEQYF
TRBJ1-1	TRBV5-1	NA	CASSLGQYTEAFF
TRBJ2-3	TRBV7-9	NA	CASSTHRGSRSTDTQYF
TRBJ2-7	TRBV2	NA	CASRGGRLAYEQYF
TRBJ2-1	TRBV11-2	NA	CASSLAVGTAEFF
TRBJ1-6	TRBV3-1/TRBV3-2	NA	CASSQGEGWLSPLHF
TRBJ2-7	TRBV3-1/TRBV3-2	once	CASSQVRGSYEQYF
TRBJ2-7	TRBV2	NA	CASRETGGHEQYF
TRBJ1-1	TRBV6-1	NA	CASSEVWTEAFF
TRBJ2-1	TRBV11-3	NA	CASSRAGTSYNEQFF
TRBJ2-7	TRBV30	NA	CAWRSSRVPYEQYF
TRBJ2-7	TRBV6-2/TRBV6-3	NA	CASSYSLVDRGGYEQYF
TRBJ2-5	TRBV7-7	NA	CASSSRWEETQYF
TRBJ2-3	TRBV11-3	once	CASSPGLASDTQYF
TRBJ2-1	TRBV30	NA	CAWGTSGNEQFF
TRBJ2-3	TRBV5-1	NA	CASSLGTSGRSDTQYF
TRBJ2-2	TRBV5-1	once	CASSPSGDVTGELFF
TRBJ1-1	TRBV12-3/TRBV12-4	few	CASSLGHVPKAFF
TRBJ1-1	TRBV21-1	NA	CASSKGQLNTEAFF
TRBJ2-7	TRBV21-1	NA	CASSKGRDSSYEQYF
TRBJ1-4	TRBV21-1	NA	CASGAPGQGAEGKTNEKLFF
TRBJ2-7	TRBV3-1/TRBV3-2	NA	CASSKTPYEQYF
TRBJ1-2	TRBV15	NA	CATSRRGNRVDGYTF
TRBJ2-7	TRBV28	NA	CASGGRTNYEQYF
TRBJ2-1	TRBV7-2	once	CASSFVTRSFNEQFF
TRBJ1-6	TRBV5-4	NA	CASSLAGYNSPLHF
TRBJ2-1	TRBV4-2	NA	CASSQDGQSGRYNEQFF
TRBJ1-1	TRBV11-3	NA	CASSLTMNTEAFF
TRBJ2-5	TRBV3-1/TRBV3-2	NA	CASSLTSAGETQYF
TRBJ2-5	TRBV5-1	once	CASSLGRETQYF
TRBJ1-1	TRBV18	few	CASSPQGARVNTEAFF
TRBJ2-5	TRBV6-5	NA	CASSKVRGRETQYF
TRBJ2-7	TRBV11-2	NA	CASSLRAGGPYEQYF
TRBJ1-2	TRBV7-2	NA	CASSFLRGSYGYTF
TRBJ1-2	TRBV28	NA	CASSSFEGGETYGYTF
TRBJ2-7	TRBV18	NA	CASSPLDRGTYEQYF
TRBJ1-2	TRBV5-1	NA	CASSTRDSYGYTF
TRBJ2-7	TRBV7-2	NA	CASSFLGLAGDEQYF
TRBJ2-3	TRBV7-2	NA	CASLPSGTRLTDTQYF
TRBJ1-3	TRBV6-5	once	CASSYSEGFSGNTIYF
TRBJ1-3	TRBV19	NA	CASTPASGTRGNTIYF
TRBJ1-1	TRBV7-2	NA	CASSPMEGSTEAFF
TRBJ2-7	TRBV27	NA	CASSPRDGRNEQYF
TRBJ2-7	TRBV7-2	NA	CASSTGFQTYEQYF
TRBJ2-7	TRBV9	NA	CASSVAQKGEQYF
TRBJ2-3	TRBV20-1	NA	CSARAGDTQYF
TRBJ2-5	TRBV19	NA	CASSKGQGGTQYF
TRBJ2-5	TRBV29-1	NA	CSVEDRVFRETQYF
TRBJ2-4	TRBV6-2/TRBV6-3	NA	CASSLAGVAKNIQYF
TRBJ2-3	TRBV10-3	NA	CAISSGTGSTDTQYF
TRBJ1-5	TRBV7-2	NA	CASSDRGQPQHF
TRBJ1-5	TRBV23-1	NA	CASTEQGTGEGNQPQHF
TRBJ1-1	TRBV5-1	NA	CASSLVRGETTEAFF
TRBJ2-5	TRBV6-6	NA	CASTGRGGQETQYF